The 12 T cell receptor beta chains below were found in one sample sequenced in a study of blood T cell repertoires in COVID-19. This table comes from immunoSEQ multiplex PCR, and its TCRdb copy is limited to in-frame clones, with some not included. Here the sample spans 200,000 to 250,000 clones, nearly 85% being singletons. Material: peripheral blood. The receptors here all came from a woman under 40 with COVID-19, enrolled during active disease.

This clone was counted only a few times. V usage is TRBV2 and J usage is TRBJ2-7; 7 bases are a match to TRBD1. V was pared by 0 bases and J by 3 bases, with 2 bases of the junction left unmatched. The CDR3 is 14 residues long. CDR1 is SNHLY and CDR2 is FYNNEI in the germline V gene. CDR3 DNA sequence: TGTGCCAGCAGTGAAGCGCACAGGGGCTACGAGCAGTACTTC. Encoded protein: CASSEAHRGYEQYF.

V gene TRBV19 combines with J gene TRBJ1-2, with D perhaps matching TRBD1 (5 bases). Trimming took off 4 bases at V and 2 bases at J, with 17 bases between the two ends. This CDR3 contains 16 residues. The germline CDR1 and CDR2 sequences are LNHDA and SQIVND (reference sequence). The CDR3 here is CASSTEKGRPNYGYTF. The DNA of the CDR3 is TGTGCCAGTAGTACTGAAAAGGGGCGGCCGAACTATGGCTACACCTTC.

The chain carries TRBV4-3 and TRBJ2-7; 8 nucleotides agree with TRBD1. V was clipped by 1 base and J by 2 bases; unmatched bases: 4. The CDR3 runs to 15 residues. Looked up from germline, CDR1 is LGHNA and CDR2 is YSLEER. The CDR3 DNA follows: TGCGCCAGCAGCCAAGGGACAGGGATGACCTACGAGCAGTACTTC. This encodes CASSQGTGMTYEQYF.

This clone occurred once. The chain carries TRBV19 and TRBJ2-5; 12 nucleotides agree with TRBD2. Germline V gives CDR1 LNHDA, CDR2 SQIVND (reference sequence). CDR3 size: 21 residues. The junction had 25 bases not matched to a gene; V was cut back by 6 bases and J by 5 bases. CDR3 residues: CASSRALTGITSGGYGETQYF. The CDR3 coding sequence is TGTGCCAGTAGCCGGGCCCTGACAGGGATAACTAGCGGGGGGTACGGGGAGACCCAGTACTTC.

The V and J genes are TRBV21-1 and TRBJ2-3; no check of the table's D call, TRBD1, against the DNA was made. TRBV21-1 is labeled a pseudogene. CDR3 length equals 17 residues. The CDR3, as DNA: TGTGCCAGCAGCAAATCGAGCGGGACAGGTCCACCCGATACGCAGTATTTT. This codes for CASSKSSGTGPPDTQYF.

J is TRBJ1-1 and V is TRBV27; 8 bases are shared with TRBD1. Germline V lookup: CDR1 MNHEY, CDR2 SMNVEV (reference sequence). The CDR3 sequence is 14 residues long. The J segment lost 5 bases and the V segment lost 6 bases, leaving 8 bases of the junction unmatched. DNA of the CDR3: TGTGCCAGCAGCTCGGACAGGGCAGGGACTGAAGCTTTCTTT. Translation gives CASSSDRAGTEAFF.

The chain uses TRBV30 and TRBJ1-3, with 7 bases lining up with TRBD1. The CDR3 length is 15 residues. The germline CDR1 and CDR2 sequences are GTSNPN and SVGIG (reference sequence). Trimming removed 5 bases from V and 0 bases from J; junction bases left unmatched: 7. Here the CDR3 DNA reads TGTGCCTGGGGGATGGGACAGTCCTCTGGAAACACCATATATTTT. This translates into CAWGMGQSSGNTIYF.

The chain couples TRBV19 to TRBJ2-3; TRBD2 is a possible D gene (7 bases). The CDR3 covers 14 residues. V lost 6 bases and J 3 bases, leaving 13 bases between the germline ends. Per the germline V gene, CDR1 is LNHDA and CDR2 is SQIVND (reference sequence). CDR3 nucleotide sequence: TGTGCCAGTAGATCGGGGGGCGCGACAGATACGCAGTATTTT. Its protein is CASRSGGATDTQYF.

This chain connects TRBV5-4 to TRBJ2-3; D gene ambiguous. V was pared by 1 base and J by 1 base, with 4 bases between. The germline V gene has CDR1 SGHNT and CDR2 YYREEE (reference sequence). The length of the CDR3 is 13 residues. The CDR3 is CASSLTGTDTQYF. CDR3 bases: TGTGCCAGCAGCTTGACAGGCACAGATACGCAGTATTTT.

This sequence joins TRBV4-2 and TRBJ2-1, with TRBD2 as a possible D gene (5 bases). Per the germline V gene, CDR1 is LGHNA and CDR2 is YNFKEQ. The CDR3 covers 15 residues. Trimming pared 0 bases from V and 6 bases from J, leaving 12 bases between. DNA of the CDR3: TGTGCCAGCAGCCAAGAAACTAGTTTAAGCAATGAGCAGTTCTTC. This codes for CASSQETSLSNEQFF.

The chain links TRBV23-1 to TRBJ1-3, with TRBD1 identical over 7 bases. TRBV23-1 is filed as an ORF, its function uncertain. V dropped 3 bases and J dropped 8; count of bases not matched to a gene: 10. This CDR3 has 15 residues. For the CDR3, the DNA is TGCGCCAGCAGTCATAACGACAGGGACCGTGACACCATATATTTT. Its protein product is CASSHNDRDRDTIYF.

The CDR3 spells CASSYSAGGLSYEQYF. The CDR3 nucleotides read TGTGCCAGCAGTTACTCGGCGGGGGGCCTGTCCTACGAGCAGTACTTC. The rearrangement joins TRBV6-5 to TRBJ2-7; 8 bases line up with TRBD2. This CDR3 is 16 amino acids long. Germline V gene lookup returns CDR1 MNHEY and CDR2 SVGAGI. The junction had 5 bases not matched to a gene; V was cut back by 0 bases and J by 1 base.